Presented here are 25 T cell receptor beta chains from one specimen sequenced in a study of OX40 agonist ivuxolimab in advanced cancers. The repertoire was sequenced with immunoSEQ multiplex PCR; TCRdb's copy has only in-frame clones and lacks some. The sample contains some 100,000 clones, 90% of which appear only once. The source material was CD4+ or CD8+ T cells sorted from blood, sampled in a trial of the OX40 agonist ivuxolimab. Receptors originate from an adult with an advanced solid tumor such as melanoma, head and neck, liver or kidney cancer.

The chain links TRBV11-1 to TRBJ2-6, with D tentatively TRBD2 (5 bases). V was shortened by 1 base and J by 10 bases, with 11 bases between the two germline ends. The CDR3 runs to 14 residues. Germline V CDR1 and CDR2: SGHAT, FQDESV (reference sequence). The CDR3 spells CASSLEDFSNVLTF. CDR3 in DNA: TGTGCCAGCAGCTTAGAGGACTTCTCGAACGTCCTGACTTTC.

The chain carries TRBV27 and TRBJ2-1, with TRBD1 identical over 10 bases. V lost 3 bases, J lost 11 bases, and 10 bases stayed unmatched. Germline loops: CDR1 MNHEY, CDR2 SMNVEV (reference sequence). The CDR3 loop spans 15 amino acids. CDR3 residues: CASSFSDRGLGKQFF. The DNA for the CDR3 is TGTGCCAGCAGTTTCAGTGACAGGGGGCTAGGTAAGCAGTTCTTC.

V usage is TRBV5-4 and J usage is TRBJ2-3, with TRBD2 matching over 10 bases. The germline V gene encodes CDR1 SGHNT and CDR2 YYREEE (reference sequence). There are 14 residues in the CDR3. The V and J ends lost 5 bases and 3 bases, in that order; junction bases with no gene match: 3. The CDR3 sequence is CASRKREGTDTQYF. The CDR3 nucleotides read TGTGCCAGCAGAAAGCGGGAGGGTACAGATACGCAGTATTTT.

The V gene is TRBV7-9, the J gene TRBJ1-2; no clear D. Trimming stripped 5 bases from V and 0 bases from J, with 16 bases between. This CDR3 spans 16 amino acids. Germline V gene data show CDR1 as SEHNR and CDR2 as FQNEAQ (reference sequence). The CDR3 loop is CASSPWAGTSNYGYTF. In DNA, the CDR3 is TGTGCCAGCAGCCCGTGGGCAGGTACCTCTAACTATGGCTACACCTTC.

This sequence joins TRBV7-2 and TRBJ2-2; no clear D gene. The CDR3 has 13 residues. Germline values: CDR1 SGHTA, CDR2 FQGNSA. Trimming stripped 5 bases from V and 6 bases from J, with 10 bases between. The chain's CDR3 is CASSPGAAGELFF. The CDR3 DNA follows: TGTGCCAGCAGCCCCGGTGCCGCCGGGGAGCTGTTTTTT.

The V call is TRBV5-1, the J call TRBJ1-2; TRBD1 matches at 8 bases. Germline values: CDR1 SGHRS, CDR2 YFSETQ. The trim removed 4 bases at V and 7 bases at J, leaving 6 bases unmatched. The CDR3 loop spans 13 amino acids. CDR3 DNA sequence: TGCGCCAGCAGCGAGACGACAGGGGTTGGCTACACCTTC. Translation gives CASSETTGVGYTF.

This clone came up once. The gene calls are TRBV5-1 and TRBJ2-5, with D perhaps matching TRBD2 (6 bases). The CDR3 runs 12 residues. The germline gives CDR1 SGHRS, CDR2 YFSETQ. V shed 3 bases and J shed 5 bases, with 8 bases lying between them. CDR3 in DNA: TGCGCCAGCAGCTATGGGGGGGAGACCCAGTACTTC. It is translated as CASSYGGETQYF.

This chain joins TRBV6-1 and TRBJ2-7; D is unclear. The CDR3 consists of 13 residues. Germline loops: CDR1 MNHNS, CDR2 SASEGT. V was pared by 3 bases and J by 5 bases, with 11 bases between. The chain's CDR3 is CASSEVGSDEQYF. DNA of the CDR3: TGTGCCAGCAGTGAGGTGGGTTCGGACGAGCAGTACTTC.

The V gene is TRBV19, the J gene TRBJ2-3; no firm D call. There are 13 residues in the CDR3. CDR1 is LNHDA, CDR2 SQIVND, per germline (reference sequence). Trimming shortened V by 7 bases and J by 1 base, and 9 bases separated the two germline ends. The CDR3 protein is CASTSVGTDTQYF. The CDR3 DNA reads TGTGCCAGTACCTCGGTGGGCACAGATACGCAGTATTTT.

J is TRBJ2-7 and V is TRBV10-1, with TRBD2 identical over 8 bases. Germline CDR1 reads WNHNN; CDR2 reads SYGVQD (reference sequence). V shed 0 bases, J shed 3 bases, and the junction held 4 bases outside the gene matches. The CDR3 has 15 residues. The CDR3 sequence is CASSESPSGSYEQYF. CDR3 DNA sequence: TGCGCCAGCAGTGAGTCACCAAGCGGGAGCTACGAGCAGTACTTC.

The chain uses TRBV27 and TRBJ2-1, with D tentatively TRBD2 (6 bases). Germline V gives CDR1 MNHEY, CDR2 SMNVEV (reference sequence). The CDR3 consists of 13 residues. Trimming stripped 6 bases from V and 14 bases from J, with 20 bases between. The CDR3 here is CASRPGLSTSEFF. CDR3 in DNA: TGTGCCAGCAGGCCGGGACTTAGCACTTCGGAGTTCTTC.

The V and J genes are TRBV5-1 and TRBJ2-5; 11 positions match TRBD2. Losses at the gene ends were 4 bases for V and 3 bases for J; bases not matched to a gene: 5. The CDR3 runs 15 residues. The germline V gene encodes CDR1 SGHRS and CDR2 YFSETQ. CDR3 nucleotide sequence: TGCGCCAGCAGCGGGGGGACTAGCGGAAAAGAGACCCAGTACTTC. Translated: CASSGGTSGKETQYF.

This chain links TRBV7-2 with TRBJ1-4; 8 bases line up with TRBD1. V lost 2 bases, J lost 8 bases, and 7 bases stayed unmatched. The CDR3 sequence is 15 residues long. In germline, CDR1 is SGHTA, CDR2 FQGNSA. The CDR3 DNA sequence: TGTGCCAGCAGCTTAAGGGCAGGGGGCGGGGAAAAACTGTTTTTT. Translating it yields CASSLRAGGGEKLFF.

CDR3 in amino acids: CASSYGGAHTDTQYF. Written as DNA, the CDR3 is TGTGCCAGCAGTTATGGGGGGGCCCACACAGATACGCAGTATTTT. The rearrangement joins TRBV6-6 to TRBJ2-3; D may be TRBD2 (7 bases). The germline CDR1 and CDR2 sequences are MNHNY and SVGAGI (reference sequence). The CDR3 contains 15 residues. V gave up 3 bases and J gave up 2 bases, with 12 bases separating them.

V is TRBV14 and J is TRBJ2-2, with D uncertain. This CDR3 contains 17 residues. The V and J ends lost 2 bases and 0 bases respectively, with 13 bases between them. The germline V gene has CDR1 SGHDN and CDR2 FVKESK. The CDR3 protein is CASSQSTDSTNTGELFF. The DNA for the CDR3 is TGTGCCAGCAGCCAAAGCACAGATTCTACGAACACCGGGGAGCTGTTTTTT.

The gene calls are TRBV18 and TRBJ2-3, with TRBD2 matching 10 bases. V lost 2 bases to trimming and J lost 1 base; unmatched junction nucleotides: 6. The CDR3 is 17 amino acids. The germline V gene encodes CDR1 KGHSH and CDR2 LQKENI. CDR3: CASSPGLAGVGTDTQYF. The CDR3 region has the DNA TGTGCCAGCTCACCAGGGCTAGCGGGAGTTGGCACAGATACGCAGTATTTT.

Regarding this clone: Because the CDR3 is missing its conserved closing phenylalanine or tryptophan, this is likely a read error. The DNA is omitted, as the CDR3 cannot be located on it reliably, and the CDR3 follows TCRdb's listing. The chain carries TRBV7-2 and TRBJ2-3; the table's D call, TRBD2, has no DNA check behind it. From its first to its last residue, the CDR3 has 12 amino acids. The germline V gene encodes CDR1 SGHTA and CDR2 FQGNSA. The CDR3 reads CASSPSHSLISV.

V gene TRBV5-1 combines with J gene TRBJ2-1; 8 bases line up with TRBD2. The CDR3 totals 16 residues. The V gene end was trimmed by 0 bases and the J gene end by 3 bases; junction bases not matched to a gene: 5. CDR1 SGHRS and CDR2 YFSETQ come from the germline V gene. In DNA form, the CDR3 reads TGCGCCAGCAGCTTGGCCGGGACTAGACTCTACAATGAGCAGTTCTTC. The encoded protein is CASSLAGTRLYNEQFF.

The V and J genes are TRBV2 and TRBJ2-2; TRBD2 agrees at 9 bases. CDR1 and CDR2 from the germline V gene are SNHLY and FYNNEI. With 4 bases clipped from V and 3 bases from J, the junction kept 3 bases outside the gene matches. The CDR3 sequence is 15 residues long. CDR3 amino acids: CASSGTSVYTGELFF. As DNA, the CDR3 is TGTGCCAGCAGTGGGACTAGCGTTTACACCGGGGAGCTGTTTTTT.

The rearrangement uses TRBV28 and TRBJ2-6; D possibly matches TRBD1 or TRBD2 (5 bases each). Trimming stripped 8 bases from V and 0 bases from J, with 5 bases between. Per germline, CDR1 MDHEN and CDR2 SYDVKM. The CDR3 extends over 13 amino acids. In DNA form, the CDR3 reads TGTGCCAGCGGGGGCTCTGGGGCCAACGTCCTGACTTTC. It translates to CASGGSGANVLTF.

J is TRBJ1-2 and V is TRBV19, with no clear D. From germline, CDR1 is LNHDA and CDR2 SQIVND (reference sequence). The CDR3 has 12 residues. Deletions cut 3 bases from V and 8 bases from J, with 10 bases between. DNA of the CDR3: TGTGCCAGTAGTATTCCGCAAAGGGGCTACACCTTC. This encodes CASSIPQRGYTF. The full variable domain, its missing parts supplied by reference TRBV19 and TRBJ1-2, is DGGITQSPKYLFRKEGQNVTLSCEQNLNHDAMYWYRQDPGQGLRLIYYSQIVNDFQKGDIAEGYSVSREKKESFPLTVTSAQKNPTAFYLCASSIPQRGYTFGSGTRLTVV.

The chain links TRBV6-5 to TRBJ1-3; no clear D. Trimming cost V 2 bases and J 4 bases, with 9 bases left between them. This CDR3 spans 14 amino acids. Germline CDR1 is MNHEY and CDR2 is SVGAGI. The CDR3 is CASSYDSRGNTIYF. CDR3 coding DNA: TGTGCCAGCAGTTACGACTCACGAGGAAACACCATATATTTT.

The rearrangement joins TRBV18 to TRBJ1-3, with D possibly matching TRBD1 (5 bases). Trimming left V 0 bases short and J 7 bases short, with 13 bases between. Germline V gene lookup returns CDR1 KGHSH and CDR2 LQKENI. The CDR3 sequence is 15 residues long. CDR3 bases: TGTGCCAGCTCACCACCCACAGGCGGTGGGAACACCATATATTTT. Residues: CASSPPTGGGNTIYF.

This clone turned up a few times. This chain joins TRBV2 and TRBJ2-2; D is tentatively TRBD1 or TRBD2 (6 bases each). V dropped 6 bases and J dropped 4 bases, with 12 bases sitting between them. Germline lookup yields CDR1 SNHLY and CDR2 FYNNEI. The CDR3 is 14 amino acids. The CDR3 region has the DNA TGTGCCAGCAGCGTGGGGGGCTTCACCGGGGAGCTGTTTTTT. The encoded protein is CASSVGGFTGELFF. The complete variable domain, with remaining parts taken from reference TRBV2 and TRBJ2-2, reads EPEVTQTPSHQVTQMGQEVILRCVPISNHLYFYWYRQILGQKVEFLVSFYNNEISEKSEIFDDQFSVERPDGSNFTLKIRSTKLEDSAMYFCASSVGGFTGELFFGEGSRLTVL.

CDR3 in DNA: TGTGCCAGCAGTTACTCGACTAGCGGGAGGGAGACCCAGTACTTC. Amino acids: CASSYSTSGRETQYF. The chain carries TRBV6-6 and TRBJ2-5; 13 nucleotides line up with TRBD2. The germline CDR1 and CDR2 sequences are MNHNY and SVGAGI (reference sequence). This CDR3 is 15 amino acids long. V was pared by 0 bases and J by 5 bases, with 0 bases of the junction left unmatched.